This TCR beta chain was sequenced during a study of CD8+CD57+ T cells in acquired aplastic anemia. Overall study: Average DNA yield from sorted CD4+ and CD8+ cells was about 3.2 ug. Findings and caveats of the study: Shared by patients and controls, some 29 CD8+ CDR3s were abundant in patients.

Before being chosen for sequencing, patients had shown CD8+CD57+ cell expansion by flow cytometry. Severe acquired aplastic anemia was diagnosed in all patients. This CDR3 is built from 14 residues. The germline V gene encodes CDR1 SNHLY and CDR2 FYNNEI. V was shortened by 6 bases and J by 5 bases, with 14 bases between the two germline ends. Points on this clonotype: Its antigen is not known.

According to the study, genomic DNA was the template for TCR beta VDJ and CDR3 profiling. One entry per CDR3 protein results from TCRdb running MiXCR on the reads. This sample carries roughly 100,000 distinct CDR3 sequences, roughly two thirds of them seen once, and the ten largest clones take over 55%. Material: sorted CD4+, CD8+, or CD8+CD57+ T cells (not recorded which) from PBMCs. This chain links TRBV2 with TRBJ2-1; D possibly corresponds to TRBD2 (6 bases). The source is a human donor with aplastic anemia. The chain's CDR3 is CASRDREYDNEQFF. CDR3 DNA: TGTGCCAGCAGAGACCGGGAGTATGACAATGAGCAGTTCTTC. Using reference TRBV2 and TRBJ2-1 for the parts outside the CDR3, the full variable domain is EPEVTQTPSHQVTQMGQEVILRCVPISNHLYFYWYRQILGQKVEFLVSFYNNEISEKSEIFDDQFSVERPDGSNFTLKIRSTKLEDSAMYFCASRDREYDNEQFFGPGTRLTVL.